This T cell receptor (beta chain) is from a study of shared clonotypes between healthy human individuals. The germline V gene has CDR1 SGHTA and CDR2 FQGNSA. V was clipped by 1 base and J by 0 bases, with 16 bases between them. The CDR3 has 18 amino acids. Clones were sequenced by immunoSEQ multiplex PCR, and TCRdb holds only the in-frame ones, with some missing. The repertoire includes more than 2,000,000 clones, 85% to 95% of them detected once, and about 0.13% sits in the top ten. Input material: naive CD4+ T cells sorted from blood. Subset noted: CD45RA+ positively selected. This sequence joins TRBV7-2 and TRBJ2-4; D perhaps matches TRBD2 (5 bases). This receptor was taken from a young man in good health. CDR3 sequence: CASSLVPPGMLAKNIQYF. CDR3 nucleotides: TGTGCCAGCAGCTTAGTTCCCCCGGGGATGCTAGCCAAAAACATTCAGTACTTC.